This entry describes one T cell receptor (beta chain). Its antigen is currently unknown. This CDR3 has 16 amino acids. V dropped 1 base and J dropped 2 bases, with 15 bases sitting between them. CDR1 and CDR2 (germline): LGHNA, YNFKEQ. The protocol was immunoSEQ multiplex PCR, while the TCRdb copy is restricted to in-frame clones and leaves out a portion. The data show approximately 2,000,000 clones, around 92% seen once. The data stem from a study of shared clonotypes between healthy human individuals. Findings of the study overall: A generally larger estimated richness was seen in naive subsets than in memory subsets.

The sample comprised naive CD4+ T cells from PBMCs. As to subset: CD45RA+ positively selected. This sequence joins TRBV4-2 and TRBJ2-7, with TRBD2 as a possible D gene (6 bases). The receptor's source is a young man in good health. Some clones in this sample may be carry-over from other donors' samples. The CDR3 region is CASSQVEGWGPYEQYF. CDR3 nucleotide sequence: TGTGCCAGCAGCCAAGTGGAGGGATGGGGCCCCTACGAGCAGTACTTC.